This T cell receptor beta chain was recorded in a study of T cells in Graves' hyperthyroidism and ophthalmopathy. This clonotype occurred many times. Over 18 months, lack of ophthalmopathy progression marked Graves' hyperthyroidism as stable. Exclusion of patients followed from uncontrolled infection, other autoimmune disease, pregnancy or lactation. Trimming removed 6 bases at V and 6 bases at J, with 14 bases between. There are 13 residues in the CDR3. CDR1 is MNHEY and CDR2 is SVGEGT in the germline V gene. Researchers took RNA transcripts and amplified the TCR beta CDR3 regions from them. Researchers ran a first-round RT-PCR on the TCR CDR3 using the HTBI primer set. MiXCR, run by TCRdb on the multiplex PCR reads, gives a single entry per CDR3 protein. Of fewer than 250,000 distinct CDR3 sequences in the sample, over 15% were seen once.

The chain recombines TRBV6-2 or TRBV6-3 with TRBJ1-1, with D possibly being TRBD1 (6 bases). Input material: blood. The receptor was isolated from a man aged 50 or older with Graves' hyperthyroidism. The CDR3 protein is CASRLQGGAEAFF. In DNA, the CDR3 is TGTGCCAGCAGACTACAGGGTGGGGCTGAAGCTTTCTTT.